The sequence of this T cell receptor (beta chain) was determined in a study of molecular identifiers for immune sequencing clone quantification. Study summary: Replicate runs used RNA from approximately 20,000 or 100,000 naive CD8 cells, which was split five ways into aliquots, and four of those aliquots were then sequenced. Study-level findings and limits: Clones that had above 20 RNA copies took up over 99% of effector molecules but under 1% in naive cells.

TCRdb processed the PCR reads anew with MiXCR; each CDR3 protein has one entry. Of tens of thousands of distinct CDR3 sequences listed, 21% were seen once; the top ten hold approximately 1%. This clonotype was observed a few times. Its antigen is not known. Naive CD8 T cells, phenotype CD8+CD4-CCR7+CD45RA+, were sorted. Trimming at V came to 7 bases and at J to 5 bases, leaving 6 bases not matched to a gene. The CDR3 runs 14 residues. The sample was naive CD8+ T cells from blood, with Jurkat cell RNA spiked in. Noted subset: FACS-sorted CD8+CD4-CCR7+CD45RA+ naive T cells. The chain couples TRBV12-3 or TRBV12-4 to TRBJ2-1; TRBD2 matches 9 bases. The receptor's source is a human donor in good health. Some libraries in this study had Jurkat cell RNA spiked in. CDR3 sequence: CASKVLAGNNEQFF. CDR3 bases: TGTGCCAGCAAGGTGCTAGCGGGGAACAATGAGCAGTTCTTC.